The 32 T cell receptor beta chains below come from one sample, sequenced in a study of vaccination effects on CD4 cells after COVID-19. The antigens of these receptors remain unknown. Libraries were prepared by immunoSEQ multiplex PCR; TCRdb keeps only in-frame clonotypes and omits some of them. The sample has 55,000 to 90,000 clones; 60% to 75% are singletons. Sequencing in the ViraFEST assay came after antigen-specific CD4+ T cells had been expanded with viral peptide pools, which were used to stimulate PBMC. Following culture for 9 to 11 days, CD4+ T cells were isolated. This person caught SARS-CoV-2 sometime from March to December 2020, and PCR testing confirmed the infection. Source: CD4+ T cells from PBMCs cultured with HIV peptides, taken before COVID-19 vaccination. Subset described: HIV-1 Nef peptide pool negative control/reference culture. The receptors derive from a human donor who had a prior SARS-CoV-2 infection.

This chain joins TRBV3-1 (or the pseudogene TRBV3-2) and TRBJ1-5; no firm D call. V dropped 0 bases and J dropped 5 bases, with 5 bases sitting between them. The CDR3 sequence is 13 residues long. Looked up from germline, CDR1 is LGHDT and CDR2 is YNNKEL (reference sequence). CDR3: CASSQDLDQPQHF. The CDR3 nucleotides read TGTGCCAGCAGCCAAGACTTGGATCAGCCCCAGCATTTT.

CDR3 loop: CASSQEVTRAEAFF. The DNA of the CDR3 is TGCGCCAGCAGCCAAGAAGTGACACGTGCTGAAGCTTTCTTT. The gene calls are TRBV4-3 and TRBJ1-1; D gene ambiguous. The CDR3 spans 14 residues. Per the germline V gene, CDR1 is LGHNA and CDR2 is YSLEER. Trimming cost V 0 bases and J 6 bases, with 11 bases left between them.

V gene TRBV24-1 combines with J gene TRBJ2-3; D gene ambiguous. Per the germline V gene, CDR1 is KGHDR and CDR2 is SFDVKD. V dropped 5 bases and J dropped 4 bases, with 18 bases sitting between them. This CDR3 has 16 residues. The CDR3 spells CATSGRNLEGPDTQYF. The CDR3 nucleotides read TGTGCCACCAGTGGCCGGAACCTTGAAGGGCCAGATACGCAGTATTTT.

The chain couples TRBV5-6 to TRBJ2-7; TRBD2 aligns across 11 bases. The CDR3 covers 17 residues. Germline V lookup: CDR1 SGHDT, CDR2 YYEEEE. Losses at the gene ends were 6 bases for V and 2 bases for J; bases not matched to a gene: 13. The CDR3 DNA reads TGTGCCAGCACCTTTTGGGGGAGACTAGCGGGAACCTACGAGCAGTACTTC. This encodes CASTFWGRLAGTYEQYF.

V usage is TRBV5-4 and J usage is TRBJ2-2; no reliable D call. V was cut by 7 bases and J by 3 bases, with 16 bases left in between. Per germline, CDR1 SGHNT and CDR2 YYREEE (reference sequence). The CDR3 spans 15 residues. The CDR3 DNA sequence: TGTGCCAGCCGCCCCGGCGAGCGTCACACCGGGGAGCTGTTTTTT. Amino acid sequence: CASRPGERHTGELFF. The full variable domain, completed using reference TRBV5-4 and TRBJ2-2, is ETGVTQSPTHLIKTRGQQVTLRCSSQSGHNTVSWYQQALGQGPQFIFQYYREEENGRGNFPPRFSGLQFPNYSSELNVNALELDDSALYLCASRPGERHTGELFFGEGSRLTVL.

The chain links TRBV7-8 to TRBJ2-7; tentative D call: TRBD2 (7 bases). CDR3 size: 13 residues. Germline values: CDR1 SGHVS, CDR2 FQNEAQ. Trimming stripped 1 base from V and 6 bases from J, with 10 bases between. CDR3 nucleotides: TGTGCCAGCAGCTTAGATCGGGGGGCCGAGCAGTACTTC. Translation gives CASSLDRGAEQYF.

This sequence joins TRBV29-1 and TRBJ2-7; D is perhaps TRBD1 (6 bases). The CDR3 loop spans 11 amino acids. Germline lookup yields CDR1 SQVTM and CDR2 ANQGSEA. The V and J ends lost 6 bases and 5 bases respectively, with 11 bases between them. The CDR3 sequence is CSVGNRDEQYF. DNA of the CDR3: TGCAGCGTGGGGAACAGGGACGAGCAGTACTTC.

This sequence joins TRBV30 and TRBJ1-2, with 9 bases aligning to TRBD1. This CDR3 contains 13 residues. Germline V gives CDR1 GTSNPN, CDR2 SVGIG (reference sequence). V lost 1 base and J lost 8; bases outside the gene matches: 5. The CDR3 nucleotides read TGTGCCTGGAGTGCGGAACAGGGGGCAGGCTACACCTTC. Encoded protein: CAWSAEQGAGYTF.

As for this clone: At one boundary the junction diverges from the germline segment, which might be a read error. CDR3 loop: CTSRSRAMNTEAFF. The DNA of the CDR3 is TGTACCAGCAGGTCCCGAGCCATGAACACTGAAGCTTTCTTT. The chain combines TRBV6-6 with TRBJ1-1; unclear D gene. CDR1 is MNHNY and CDR2 is SVGAGI in the germline V gene (reference sequence). The CDR3 is made up of 14 amino acids.

Only a few counts were recorded for this clone. The V and J genes are TRBV20-1 and TRBJ2-1; D perhaps matches TRBD1 (5 bases). CDR1 and CDR2 (germline): DFQATT, SNEGSKA (reference sequence). CDR3 length equals 11 residues. V was clipped by 0 bases and J by 10 bases, with 7 bases between them. CDR3 nucleotides: TGCAGTGCTAGAGATAGGGGAGAGCAGTTCTTC. Protein: CSARDRGEQFF.

V usage is TRBV11-3 and J usage is TRBJ2-3; D is unclear. Germline V gene data show CDR1 as SGHNT and CDR2 as YENEEA. The germline V and J ends were trimmed by 5 bases and 0 bases, with 9 bases remaining between them. This CDR3 has 14 amino acids. CDR3 in amino acids: CASSPTGSTDTQYF. DNA for the CDR3: TGTGCCAGCAGCCCCACCGGGAGCACAGATACGCAGTATTTT.

The chain is built from TRBV30 and TRBJ1-2; no definite D call. The CDR3 contains 13 residues. In germline, CDR1 is GTSNPN, CDR2 SVGIG (reference sequence). The germline V and J ends were trimmed by 2 bases and 1 base, with 8 bases remaining between them. CDR3 amino acids: CAWSLGFNYGYTF. The CDR3 DNA reads TGTGCCTGGAGTCTGGGATTTAACTATGGCTACACCTTC.

The chain joins TRBV19 to TRBJ2-1; 7 bases agree with TRBD2. The CDR3 runs 15 residues. Germline lookup yields CDR1 LNHDA and CDR2 SQIVND (reference sequence). With V trimmed by 10 bases and J by 1 base, 10 bases remained unmatched. The CDR3 sequence: CATRRDYLSYNEQFF. DNA of the CDR3: TGTGCCACCAGAAGGGACTATTTATCCTACAATGAGCAGTTCTTC.

This clone was detected once. The chain carries TRBV11-3 and TRBJ1-1; maybe TRBD1 (5 bases). This CDR3 has 14 amino acids. Trimming shortened V by 3 bases and J by 5 bases, and 13 bases separated the two germline ends. Germline V gene lookup returns CDR1 SGHNT and CDR2 YENEEA. The chain's CDR3 is CASSLQGRRTEAFF. The CDR3 bases are TGTGCCAGCAGCTTGCAGGGTCGGAGGACTGAAGCTTTCTTT.

This chain links TRBV11-3 with TRBJ2-2, with D perhaps matching TRBD2 (6 bases). This CDR3 has 15 residues. Germline V gene sequence: CDR1 SGHNT, CDR2 YENEEA. Trimming took off 6 bases at V and 9 bases at J, with 20 bases between the two ends. Here the CDR3 reads CASSQITRGLRELFF. The DNA of the CDR3 is TGTGCCAGCAGTCAAATAACAAGGGGACTCCGGGAGCTGTTTTTT.

This chain links TRBV7-2 with TRBJ2-7, with 10 bases identical to TRBD2. The length of the CDR3 is 15 residues. Germline V lookup: CDR1 SGHTA, CDR2 FQGNSA. The V and J ends lost 1 base and 2 bases, in that order; junction bases with no gene match: 2. The CDR3 here is CASSLERGGTYEQYF. For the CDR3, the DNA is TGTGCCAGCAGCTTAGAGCGGGGGGGTACCTACGAGCAGTACTTC. Using reference TRBV7-2 and TRBJ2-7 for the parts outside the CDR3, the full variable domain is GAGVSQSPSNKVTEKGKDVELRCDPISGHTALYWYRQSLGQGLEFLIYFQGNSAPDKSGLPSDRFSAERTGGSVSTLTIQRTQQEDSAVYLCASSLERGGTYEQYFGPGTRLTVT.

The chain employs TRBV20-1 and TRBJ1-1; D is uncertain. Trimming stripped 3 bases from V and 2 bases from J, with 4 bases between. Germline loops: CDR1 DFQATT, CDR2 SNEGSKA (reference sequence). The CDR3 is 11 residues long. The CDR3 bases are TGCAGTGCTAGTCTCAACACTGAAGCTTTCTTT. This encodes CSASLNTEAFF.

The V and J genes are TRBV5-6 and TRBJ2-1, with unresolved D. CDR1 SGHDT and CDR2 YYEEEE come from the germline V gene. V lost 1 base and J 0 bases, leaving 14 bases between the germline ends. The CDR3 has 17 amino acids. This chain's CDR3 is CASSLSSRRISYNEQFF. The DNA for the CDR3 is TGTGCCAGCAGCTTGTCTTCCAGAAGGATCTCCTACAATGAGCAGTTCTTC.

CDR3 in amino acids: CASSQVLAAGDPDTQYF. In DNA, the CDR3 is TGTGCCAGCAGCCAAGTGCTCGCAGCGGGAGACCCGGATACGCAGTATTTT. The chain is built from TRBV4-2 and TRBJ2-3; 8 nucleotides align to TRBD2. Unmatched junction bases numbered 12, after V lost 1 base and J lost 6 bases. CDR3 length: 17 amino acids. Germline CDR1 is LGHNA and CDR2 is YNFKEQ.

The J gene is TRBJ1-4, the V gene TRBV30; D is ambiguous. V was cut by 7 bases and J by 4 bases, with 10 bases left in between. CDR3 length: 12 residues. Germline CDR1 and CDR2: GTSNPN and SVGIG (reference sequence). CDR3 nucleotides: TGTGCCTTACGGGAGAATAATGAAAAACTGTTTTTT. Encoded protein: CALRENNEKLFF.

The chain employs TRBV5-6 and TRBJ1-3; D not certain. The CDR3 is 15 residues long. Germline V gene lookup returns CDR1 SGHDT and CDR2 YYEEEE. Trimming cost V 4 bases and J 7 bases, with 18 bases left between them. CDR3 loop: CASSPSGPIGNTIYF. In nucleotides, the CDR3 is TGTGCCAGCAGCCCTTCGGGCCCTATTGGGAACACCATATATTTT.

Worth noting for this clone: At one of its ends the junction is not consistent with the germline gene, which may arise from a read error. CDR3: CASSYPGTSKDTQYF. DNA for the CDR3: TGTGCCAGCAGTTACCCCGGGACTAGCAAAGATACGCAGTATTTT. The rearrangement joins TRBV6-6 to TRBJ2-3; 9 nucleotides align to TRBD2. The germline V gene has CDR1 MNHNY and CDR2 SVGAGI (reference sequence). The CDR3 covers 15 residues.

J is TRBJ2-3 and V is TRBV24-1; TRBD1 matches 10 bases. This CDR3 region has 15 residues. Germline V CDR1 and CDR2: KGHDR, SFDVKD. Germline trimming cut 3 bases from V and 8 bases from J; bases unmatched to any gene: 7. Written as DNA, the CDR3 is TGTGCCACCAGTGATCCGGGACAGGGGAAAGGTACGCAGTATTTT. Residues: CATSDPGQGKGTQYF.

This sequence joins TRBV29-1 and TRBJ2-3; D is uncertain. The CDR3 has 12 amino acids. V was pared by 3 bases and J by 2 bases, with 6 bases between. From germline, CDR1 is SQVTM and CDR2 ANQGSEA. For the CDR3, the DNA is TGCAGCGTTGATCCTAACACAGATACGCAGTATTTT. The encoded protein is CSVDPNTDTQYF.

The chain is built from TRBV12-3 or TRBV12-4 and TRBJ2-3; no reliable D call. The CDR3 spans 12 residues. Deletions cut 7 bases from V and 6 bases from J, with 11 bases between. This CDR3 is CASNKLPDTQYF. In nucleotides, the CDR3 is TGTGCCAGCAACAAGCTCCCGGATACGCAGTATTTT.

The V and J genes are TRBV5-1 and TRBJ2-3; weak D call: TRBD1 (5 bases). The CDR3 consists of 14 residues. Germline V lookup: CDR1 SGHRS, CDR2 YFSETQ. V dropped 4 bases and J dropped 0 bases, with 9 bases sitting between them. In nucleotides, the CDR3 is TGCGCCAGCAGCGGGGCTACTAGCACAGATACGCAGTATTTT. Translated, it gives CASSGATSTDTQYF.

The rearrangement links TRBV3-1 (or the pseudogene TRBV3-2) to TRBJ2-7; D gene uncertain. CDR1 is LGHDT, CDR2 YNNKEL, per germline (reference sequence). V gave up 2 bases and J gave up 6 bases, with 20 bases separating them. The CDR3 covers 16 residues. The CDR3 coding sequence is TGTGCCAGCAGCCAACAAGTTCCGATTCTAGGTGGCGAGCAGTACTTC. Translation gives CASSQQVPILGGEQYF.

The chain uses TRBV2 and TRBJ1-1; TRBD1 matches 7 bases. The CDR3 is 13 residues long. The germline V gene has CDR1 SNHLY and CDR2 FYNNEI. The ends lost 6 bases at V and 5 bases at J; junction bases unmatched: 6. CDR3 bases: TGTGCCAGCAGCCGGGACAGTGAGACTGAAGCTTTCTTT. It specifies CASSRDSETEAFF.

The J gene is TRBJ2-7, the V gene TRBV7-2; TRBD2 agrees at 9 bases. This CDR3 is 15 amino acids long. The V segment lost 2 bases and the J segment 1 base; nucleotides outside the gene matches: 3. Germline V CDR1 and CDR2: SGHTA, FQGNSA. The DNA for the CDR3 is TGTGCCAGCAGCTTATGGCTAGCGGGGTCCTACGAGCAGTACTTC. Translation gives CASSLWLAGSYEQYF.

Worth noting for this clone: At the DNA level, this CDR3 is encoded by other sequences in the same sample as well. J is TRBJ1-1 and V is TRBV11-2; D may be TRBD1 (5 bases). The CDR3 sequence is 13 residues long. The germline V gene encodes CDR1 SGHAT and CDR2 FQNNGV. V lost 4 bases and J 1 base, leaving 7 bases between the germline ends. The DNA of the CDR3 is TGTGCCAGCAGCTCAGACAGGAACACTGAAGCTTTCTTT. Translated, it gives CASSSDRNTEAFF.

This sequence joins TRBV19 and TRBJ2-1; 9 bases fit TRBD1. V shed 6 bases, J shed 10 bases, and the junction held 34 bases outside the gene matches. Germline values: CDR1 LNHDA, CDR2 SQIVND (reference sequence). CDR3 length: 22 amino acids. CDR3 loop: CASSRVPGQGISSKDLKGEQFF. DNA of the CDR3: TGTGCCAGTAGCCGAGTCCCGGGACAGGGAATATCCTCAAAAGATTTGAAGGGGGAGCAGTTCTTC.

J is TRBJ2-3 and V is TRBV6-6, with 10 bases lining up with TRBD2. The CDR3 has 16 residues. Germline V gives CDR1 MNHNY, CDR2 SVGAGI (reference sequence). V lost 6 bases and J lost 2; bases outside the gene matches: 8. The CDR3 coding sequence is TGTGCCAGCAGGTCGTCGCTAGCGGGAGCCACAGATACGCAGTATTTT. It is translated as CASRSSLAGATDTQYF.